This note documents a single T cell receptor (beta chain) sequence. Per the study methods: The authors estimated nucleated cell counts from reference gene primer amplification. This table comes from immunoSEQ multiplex PCR, and its TCRdb copy is limited to in-frame clones, with some not included. That table furnishes V, J and clone size, whereas the DNA furnished D and trimming. The table has about 94,000 clones, roughly 84% seen once; the top ten hold 4.5% to 5%. The data stem from a study of blood T cell repertoires in COVID-19. Background on the study: The samples span acute and convalescent COVID-19 from the United States, Italy and Spain.

The germline CDR1 and CDR2 sequences are LNHDA and SQIVND (reference sequence). V shed 7 bases and J shed 8 bases, with 14 bases lying between them. The CDR3 is 12 amino acids. The J gene is TRBJ1-2, the V gene TRBV19; D gene unclear. The specimen sequenced was peripheral blood. This sequence originates from a woman over 75 with acute or convalescent COVID-19. The CDR3, as DNA: TGTGCCAGTAACGACATCAGACAAGGCTACACCTTC. Translated: CASNDIRQGYTF.